The present TCR beta chain was sequenced within a study of OX40 agonist ivuxolimab in advanced cancers. In terms of the full investigation: Ivuxolimab, which targeted the costimulatory receptor OX40 (CD134), was an agonistic, fully human IgG2 monoclonal antibody. The point of sequencing TCRbeta in the periphery was to test whether ivuxolimab changed TCR sequence diversity and drove clonal T-cell expansion. Among the approximately 54 dose-escalation patients, about 20 had hepatocellular carcinoma, about 15 melanoma, 9 renal cell carcinoma and 9 head and neck cancer. Partial responses occurred in three dose-escalation patients, of whom one had hepatocellular carcinoma and two had cutaneous melanoma. Intravenous ivuxolimab was administered to patients every 2 weeks at six dose levels: 0.01, 0.1, 0.3, 1.5, 3 and 10 mg/kg. In the dose-escalation cohort, more than 80% of patients were male, and the mean age was around 65 years with a range of about 20 to 80. Patients were allowed to have had prior anti-PD-1, anti-PD-L1 or anti-CTLA-4 therapy, and approximately 40% of the dose-escalation patients had been treated with checkpoint inhibitors. The paper reports the monotherapy dose-escalation portion (N of about 54 patients) of the phase I ivuxolimab trial.

The germline V gene specifies SGHAT as CDR1 and FQNNGV as CDR2. Here V drops 7 bases and J drops 3 bases, and the junction holds 5 bases not matched to any gene. The CDR3 goes from the cysteine to the phenylalanine over 15 residues. The DNA shown is the 45-base CDR3, in frame from base 1. For sequencing of the TCRbeta CDR3 region, genomic DNA was extracted from the sorted cells. TCRbeta CDR3 regions were sequenced using the immunoSEQ Assay. TCRdb retrieved this table from immuneACCESS and kept in-frame rearrangements only. Not all clones are present; in checked studies, unresolved V genes account for under half, and no reason is known for the remainder. Recorded for this sample are about 62,000 clones; about 85% of them occurred a single time. Clones ranked in the top ten supply 3.5% to 4% of the sample. The trial excluded patients who had a history of autoimmune disease or were on systemic immunosuppression. Peripheral blood for TCR sequencing was drawn from every dose cohort at baseline, at cycle 4 day 1 and at cycle 7 day 1. The samples were taken from a phase I, first-in-human, multicenter, open-label dose-escalation trial of ivuxolimab. The trial enrolled adults with locally advanced or metastatic head and neck squamous cell, hepatocellular, melanoma or renal cell carcinoma. Before TCR sequencing, CD4+ and CD8+ T cells were separately sorted from peripheral blood.

Beyond this particular receptor, the publication reports: In partial responders in the 0.1-3.0 mg/kg groups, normalized peripheral clonal expansion was found to be among the lowest, especially among CD8+ T cells. Low levels of normalized T-cell clonal expansion were also seen in some patients who did not respond. Antigen specificity was not determined for the clonally expanded peripheral T cells. After ivuxolimab, expanded clones were on average more numerous among CD8+ T cells than among CD4+ T cells. At doses of 0.1 to 3.0 mg/kg, clonal expansion of both CD4+ and CD8+ blood T cells was observed from baseline to week 6.

As for this clone: The antigen this receptor binds is unknown. Per-base quality was not reported, and no clone a single base away is much larger than it.

This receptor was identified in an adult with an advanced solid tumor such as melanoma, head and neck, liver or kidney cancer. The starting material was CD4+ or CD8+ T cells sorted from blood, obtained in a trial of the OX40 agonist ivuxolimab. The receptor chain draws on TRBV11-2 and TRBJ2-1; TRBD2 fits 11 bases in the junction. The CDR3 has the sequence CASNPGTSGYNEQFF. The sequence in DNA is TGTGCCAGCAATCCCGGGACTAGCGGCTACAATGAGCAGTTCTTC.